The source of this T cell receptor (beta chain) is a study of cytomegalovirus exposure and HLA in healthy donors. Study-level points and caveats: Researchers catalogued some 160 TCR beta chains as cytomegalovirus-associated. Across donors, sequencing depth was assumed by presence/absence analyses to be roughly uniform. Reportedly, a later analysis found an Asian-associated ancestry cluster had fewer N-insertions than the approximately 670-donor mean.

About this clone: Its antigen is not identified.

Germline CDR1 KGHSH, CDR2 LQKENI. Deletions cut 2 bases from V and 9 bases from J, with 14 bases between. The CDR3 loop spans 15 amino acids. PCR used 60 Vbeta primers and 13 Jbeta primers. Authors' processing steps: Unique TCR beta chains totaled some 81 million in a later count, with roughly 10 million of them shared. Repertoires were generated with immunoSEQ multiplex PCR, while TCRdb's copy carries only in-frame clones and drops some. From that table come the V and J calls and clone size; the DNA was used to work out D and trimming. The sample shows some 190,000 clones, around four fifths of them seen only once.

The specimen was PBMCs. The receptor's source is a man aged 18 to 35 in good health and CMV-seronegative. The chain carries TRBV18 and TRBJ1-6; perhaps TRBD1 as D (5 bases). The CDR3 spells CASSPSHQGGSPLHF. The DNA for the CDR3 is TGTGCCAGCTCACCAAGTCATCAGGGAGGTTCACCCCTCCACTTT.